The rows below give T cell receptor beta chains drawn from one sample of a study of blood T cell repertoires in COVID-19. This table comes from immunoSEQ multiplex PCR, and its TCRdb copy is limited to in-frame clones, with some not included. Of approximately 400,000 clones in the sample, approximately 88% were seen once. The sequencing sample was made of peripheral blood. All receptors derive from a woman aged 45-60 years with COVID-19, enrolled during active disease. Each CDR3 is given with its conserved first and last residue. The D gene is left open where the match is weak. A row's size may be missing; if present it is once, few, many or a size class.

v_call: TRBV4-1; d_call: NA; j_call: TRBJ2-3; clone_size: NA; cdr3_nt: TGCGCCAGCAGCCAAGGGCCGACTCGGGTCACAGATACGCAGTATTTT; cdr3_aa: CASSQGPTRVTDTQYF
v_call: TRBV28; d_call: NA; j_call: TRBJ2-7; clone_size: NA; cdr3_nt: TGTGCCAGCAGTTCCGGACACGCAAACTCCTACGAGCAGTACTTC; cdr3_aa: CASSSGHANSYEQYF
v_call: TRBV11-1; d_call: TRBD1; j_call: TRBJ2-1; clone_size: few; cdr3_nt: TGTGCCAGCAGCTTAGAGGGACAGGGTATAGTCAATGAGCAGTTCTTC; cdr3_aa: CASSLEGQGIVNEQFF
v_call: TRBV10-3; d_call: TRBD1; j_call: TRBJ1-4; clone_size: NA; cdr3_nt: TGTGCCATCAGAGGACAGGGCGGACAAAAACTGTTTTTT; cdr3_aa: CAIRGQGGQKLFF
v_call: TRBV24-1; d_call: TRBD1; j_call: TRBJ2-7; clone_size: NA; cdr3_nt: TGTGCCACCAGTGATTCCGGGACAGGGAGGTACGAGCAGTACTTC; cdr3_aa: CATSDSGTGRYEQYF
v_call: TRBV30; d_call: TRBD1; j_call: TRBJ1-2; clone_size: NA; cdr3_nt: TGTGCCTGGAGTTTAGACAGGGAGGATGGCTACACCTTC; cdr3_aa: CAWSLDREDGYTF
v_call: TRBV6-1; d_call: NA; j_call: TRBJ1-1; clone_size: NA; cdr3_nt: TGTGCCAGCAGTGAATTTAGCGGTCGGGCTTTCTTT; cdr3_aa: CASSEFSGRAFF
v_call: TRBV24-1; d_call: NA; j_call: TRBJ2-5; clone_size: once; cdr3_nt: TGTGCCACCAGTGATTTGGGGGCTACTGGGGAGACCCAGTACTTC; cdr3_aa: CATSDLGATGETQYF
v_call: TRBV6-6; d_call: NA; j_call: TRBJ1-1; clone_size: NA; cdr3_nt: TGTGCCAGCAGTTACCCGGGAACGGACACTGAAGCTTTCTTT; cdr3_aa: CASSYPGTDTEAFF
v_call: TRBV6-5; d_call: NA; j_call: TRBJ2-5; clone_size: once; cdr3_nt: TGTGCCAGCACCACTCAGGGCAGGGGCCAAGAGACCCAGTACTTC; cdr3_aa: CASTTQGRGQETQYF
v_call: TRBV29-1; d_call: NA; j_call: TRBJ1-2; clone_size: NA; cdr3_nt: TGCAGCGTTGAGACCGCACCTCTCAGGAACTATGGCTACACCTTC; cdr3_aa: CSVETAPLRNYGYTF
v_call: TRBV5-1; d_call: NA; j_call: TRBJ1-4; clone_size: NA; cdr3_nt: TGCGCCAGCAGCTTGGCGGCAGGGTCGGATGAAAAACTGTTTTTT; cdr3_aa: CASSLAAGSDEKLFF
v_call: TRBV3-1/TRBV3-2; d_call: NA; j_call: TRBJ2-2; clone_size: few; cdr3_nt: TGTGCCAGCAGGAGCGGGACACCGAACACCGGGGAGCTGTTTTTT; cdr3_aa: CASRSGTPNTGELFF
v_call: TRBV6-6; d_call: TRBD2; j_call: TRBJ2-7; clone_size: NA; cdr3_nt: TGTGCCAGCAGTTACGGGTGGACTAGCAACGAGCAGTACTTC; cdr3_aa: CASSYGWTSNEQYF
v_call: TRBV2; d_call: TRBD1; j_call: TRBJ1-2; clone_size: NA; cdr3_nt: TGTGCCAGCGGGGAGACAGGGGCTAACTATGGCTACACCTTC; cdr3_aa: CASGETGANYGYTF
v_call: TRBV12-5; d_call: TRBD1; j_call: TRBJ2-7; clone_size: NA; cdr3_nt: TGTGCTAGTGCCCTATCGACAGGGAACGAGCAGTACTTC; cdr3_aa: CASALSTGNEQYF
v_call: TRBV21-1; d_call: NA; j_call: TRBJ1-2; clone_size: NA; cdr3_nt: TGTGCCAGCAGCAAACGAGACACCCAAGAGAACTATGGCTACACCTTC; cdr3_aa: CASSKRDTQENYGYTF
v_call: TRBV13; d_call: NA; j_call: TRBJ1-2; clone_size: NA; cdr3_nt: TGTGCCAGCAGCTTGGGAGGCGGCTACACCTTC; cdr3_aa: CASSLGGGYTF
v_call: TRBV6-6; d_call: NA; j_call: TRBJ1-1; clone_size: NA; cdr3_nt: TGTGCCAGCAGCCGGGCGTGGAGGCGGAACACTGAAGCTTTCTTT; cdr3_aa: CASSRAWRRNTEAFF
v_call: TRBV30; d_call: NA; j_call: TRBJ1-4; clone_size: NA; cdr3_nt: TGTGCCTGGAGAACAGCATCTAATGAAAAACTGTTTTTT; cdr3_aa: CAWRTASNEKLFF
v_call: TRBV10-3; d_call: NA; j_call: TRBJ1-1; clone_size: NA; cdr3_nt: TGTGCCATCATTTTCCTAGGACAGGCTTTCTTT; cdr3_aa: CAIIFLGQAFF
v_call: TRBV21-1; d_call: NA; j_call: TRBJ1-1; clone_size: NA; cdr3_nt: TGTGCCAGCAGCAAACTCAGGGTTGAAGCTTTCTTT; cdr3_aa: CASSKLRVEAFF
v_call: TRBV7-2; d_call: NA; j_call: TRBJ1-1; clone_size: NA; cdr3_nt: TGTGCCAGCAGCTCCCGAGGGAGCGGGAACACTGAAGCTTTCTTT; cdr3_aa: CASSSRGSGNTEAFF
v_call: TRBV6-5; d_call: NA; j_call: TRBJ1-2; clone_size: NA; cdr3_nt: TGTGCCAGCAGTCCCGGGTCCCCCTATGGCTACACCTTC; cdr3_aa: CASSPGSPYGYTF
v_call: TRBV11-3; d_call: NA; j_call: TRBJ1-1; clone_size: NA; cdr3_nt: TGTGCCAGCACCCCTCACCGGGGTGGGGACACTGAAGCTTTCTTT; cdr3_aa: CASTPHRGGDTEAFF
v_call: TRBV30; d_call: NA; j_call: TRBJ1-1; clone_size: few; cdr3_nt: TGTGCCTGGAGTGTAGGGGGTCTCACTGAAGCTTTCTTT; cdr3_aa: CAWSVGGLTEAFF
v_call: TRBV23-1; d_call: TRBD2; j_call: TRBJ2-3; clone_size: NA; cdr3_nt: TGCGCCAGCCGACTAGCGGGGGGCCAGTATAGTACGCAGTATTTT; cdr3_aa: CASRLAGGQYSTQYF
v_call: TRBV28; d_call: TRBD1; j_call: TRBJ2-2; clone_size: NA; cdr3_nt: TGTGGCTGTGCCCCCTCGACAGGGTTGGTCGGGGAGCTGTTTTTT; cdr3_aa: CGCAPSTGLVGELFF
v_call: TRBV19; d_call: TRBD2; j_call: TRBJ2-2; clone_size: NA; cdr3_nt: TGTGCCAGTAGTCCCCATCTAGCGGGGGCCACCACCGGGGAGCTGTTTTTT; cdr3_aa: CASSPHLAGATTGELFF